A single sample is the source of the 10 T cell receptor beta chains below, sequenced in a study of blood T cells in healthy people across ages. A second PCR, run for about 7 to 12 cycles, used a sample-barcoded 5' primer plus a J-beta primer mix. TCRdb re-derived calls from the 5' RACE reads in MiXCR, one entry per CDR3 protein. The table shows approximately 880,000 distinct CDR3 sequences, with around 49% occurring only once. The sequenced material came from blood. These receptors all stem from a young man in good health.

The V call is TRBV30, the J call TRBJ2-1; 8 bases align to TRBD2. CDR3 length: 12 residues. Germline loops: CDR1 GTSNPN, CDR2 SVGIG (reference sequence). The V and J ends lost 0 bases and 13 bases, in that order; junction bases with no gene match: 5. DNA for the CDR3: TGTGCCTGGAGTGTCGGGGGGGGTGCACAGTTCTTC. Residues: CAWSVGGGAQFF.

The V call is TRBV7-3, the J call TRBJ2-1, with TRBD2 matching 9 bases. The J segment lost 5 bases and the V segment lost 1 base, leaving 6 bases of the junction unmatched. The CDR3 runs 16 residues. Germline lookup yields CDR1 SGHTA and CDR2 FQGTGA. This CDR3 is CASSLMSTSGDNEQFF. The CDR3 coding sequence is TGTGCCAGCAGCTTAATGTCGACTAGCGGAGACAATGAGCAGTTCTTC.

The chain recombines TRBV7-8 with TRBJ2-5; D is uncertain. The J call may be wrong; the DNA end is better matched by TRBJ2-7. CDR1 and CDR2 (germline): SGHVS, FQNEAQ. The length of the CDR3 is 14 residues. The CDR3 sequence is CASSPPSTDYEQYF. The DNA of the CDR3 is TGTGCCAGCAGCCCCCCGAGTACAGACTACGAGCAGTACTTC.

This clonotype was recorded a few times. The chain couples TRBV20-1 to TRBJ2-7; D is ambiguous. Germline V lookup: CDR1 DFQATT, CDR2 SNEGSKA (reference sequence). Trimming removed 8 bases from V and 0 bases from J, with 14 bases in between. The CDR3 covers 13 residues. The CDR3 DNA reads as TGCAGTCCAGAGAAGAGTAACTCCTACGAGCAGTACTTC. Amino acid sequence: CSPEKSNSYEQYF.

As to this clonotype: An end of the junction does not agree with germline; a read error may underlie this. V and J are TRBV20-1 and TRBJ1-1; tentatively, D is TRBD1 (6 bases). Germline V gene data show CDR1 as DFQATT and CDR2 as SNEGSKA (reference sequence). This CDR3 comprises 18 residues. The CDR3 here is CSARGLGTGTSMNTGAFF. The CDR3 nucleotides read TGCAGTGCTAGAGGTTTAGGGACCGGGACATCCATGAACACTGGAGCTTTCTTT.

This clonotype was seen only a few times. The rearrangement uses TRBV5-1 and TRBJ1-2, with TRBD1 identical over 8 bases. V lost 4 bases, J lost 0 bases, and 8 bases stayed unmatched. This CDR3 is built from 16 residues. CDR1 and CDR2 (germline): SGHRS, YFSETQ. Written as DNA, the CDR3 is TGCGCCAGCAGCGACGGACAGGGTGCGACTAACTATGGCTACACCTTC. Translated: CASSDGQGATNYGYTF.

This clonotype was counted between two and nine times. The chain has TRBV20-1 and TRBJ2-4; D may be TRBD1 or TRBD2 (5 bases each). CDR1 and CDR2 (germline): DFQATT, SNEGSKA (reference sequence). The CDR3 totals 15 residues. Between the trimmed V and J ends, which lost 0 bases and 6 bases, there was a span of 15 bases. The chain's CDR3 is CSARDGWGMTNIQYF. DNA of the CDR3: TGCAGTGCTAGAGATGGATGGGGGATGACAAACATTCAGTACTTC.

V usage is TRBV5-1 and J usage is TRBJ2-7; D not certain. The V end lost 9 bases, the J end lost 5 bases, and 15 bases lay between the germline ends. The V gene's germline CDR1 is SGHRS and CDR2 YFSETQ. CDR3 length: 12 residues. As DNA, the CDR3 is TGCGCCACTCATAAAGAGGACGACGAGCAGTACTTC. Translated, it gives CATHKEDDEQYF. Together with reference TRBV5-1 and TRBJ2-7, the CDR3 gives the full variable domain: KAGVTQTPRYLIKTRGQQVTLSCSPISGHRSVSWYQQTPGQGLQFLFEYFSETQRNKGNFPGRFSGRQFSNSRSEMNVSTLELGDSALYLCATHKEDDEQYFGPGTRLTVT.

On this clonotype: One junction end does not reproduce the germline sequence, and a read error may be involved. The J gene is TRBJ2-3, the V gene TRBV12-3 or TRBV12-4; either TRBD1 or TRBD2 may supply D (7 bases each). The CDR3 extends over 15 amino acids. CDR3 region: CVSGERQGGTDTQYF. Written as DNA, the CDR3 is TGTGTCAGCGGGGAACGACAGGGCGGCACAGATACGCAGTATTTT.

This rearrangement joins TRBV12-3 or TRBV12-4 to TRBJ2-3; TRBD1 aligns across 7 bases. The ends lost 6 bases at V and 1 base at J; junction bases unmatched: 7. The CDR3 has 15 amino acids. In DNA, the CDR3 is TGTGCCAGCAGCAGACCGGGACAGCGCACAGATACGCAGTATTTT. Amino acid sequence: CASSRPGQRTDTQYF.